This T cell receptor (beta chain) was documented in a study of identifying expanded T cells in peripheral blood. Findings and caveats of the study: About 1.2 clones differed between technical replicates, versus about 15 and 19 over time. Clone count variance between approximately 2-week samples rose with total template count.

CDR3 length: 11 residues. With 2 bases removed from V and 4 bases from J, the gap between germline ends came to 5 bases. Germline V gene sequence: CDR1 GTSNPN, CDR2 SVGIG (reference sequence). A remark on this clone: The antigen remains unidentified.

Some clones are missing from TCRdb's copy, which holds only in-frame ones; the method was immunoSEQ multiplex PCR. The sample has some 80,000 clones, about 87% seen once; the top ten hold 7% to 7.5%. The sequencing input was blood. This receptor was identified in a person aged 18 to 75 in good health. The chain links TRBV30 to TRBJ1-1; no firm D call. CDR3 sequence reads: CAWSRSTEAFF. CDR3 nucleotide sequence: TGTGCCTGGAGTCGGAGCACTGAAGCTTTCTTT.